A single sample gave rise to the 13 T cell receptor beta chains below, sequenced in a study of shared clonotypes between healthy human individuals. Here immunoSEQ multiplex PCR was the method, and the copy in TCRdb shows in-frame clones only, minus some. The sample lists some 2,100,000 clones, approximately 94% occurring once. It was CD45RO-negative cells, positively selected for CCR7, that made up naive CD8 cells, with terminally differentiated effector memory CD45RA+ cells excluded. Sample: naive CD8+ T cells from PBMCs. Source of these receptors: a man younger than 35 in good health. Some clones in this sample may be carry-over from other donors' samples.

The rearrangement links TRBV5-1 to TRBJ1-2, with unresolved D. This CDR3 contains 13 residues. In germline, CDR1 is SGHRS, CDR2 YFSETQ. Trimming left V 4 bases short and J 7 bases short, with 14 bases between. The CDR3 nucleotides are TGCGCCAGCAGCCTTTCCTGGTCCATTGGCTACACCTTC. Residues: CASSLSWSIGYTF.

This chain uses TRBV27 with TRBJ2-1, with 8 nucleotides matching TRBD1. This CDR3 is built from 15 residues. The germline V gene has CDR1 MNHEY and CDR2 SMNVEV (reference sequence). With V trimmed by 1 base and J by 4 bases, 3 bases remained unmatched. The CDR3 DNA is TGTGCCAGCAGTTTATATGGACAGGGATACAATGAGCAGTTCTTC. This translates into CASSLYGQGYNEQFF.

The chain uses TRBV7-9 and TRBJ1-2, with D maybe TRBD1 (5 bases). V lost 4 bases to trimming and J lost 5 bases, with 17 bases between them. The CDR3 spans 15 residues. The V gene's germline CDR1 is SEHNR and CDR2 FQNEAQ (reference sequence). The CDR3 loop is CASSSPGHYRYGYTF. CDR3 bases: TGTGCCAGCAGCTCACCCGGACACTATCGGTATGGCTACACCTTC. Together with reference TRBV7-9 and TRBJ1-2, the CDR3 gives the full variable domain: DTGVSQNPRHKITKRGQNVTFRCDPISEHNRLYWYRQTLGQGPEFLTYFQNEAQLEKSRLLSDRFSAERPKGSFSTLEIQRTEQGDSAMYLCASSSPGHYRYGYTFGSGTRLTVV.

Written as DNA, the CDR3 is TGTGCCAGCAGCCTCACAGCTCCGTCATACGAGCAGTACTTC. Amino acid sequence: CASSLTAPSYEQYF. The rearrangement uses TRBV7-9 and TRBJ2-7, with D unclear. The ends were cut back, 5 bases at V and 4 bases at J, with 15 bases in the middle. The length of the CDR3 is 14 residues. Germline CDR1 SEHNR, CDR2 FQNEAQ (reference sequence).

This chain joins TRBV6-1 and TRBJ1-4; maybe TRBD1 (6 bases). Looked up from germline, CDR1 is MNHNS and CDR2 is SASEGT. The CDR3 covers 14 residues. The V and J ends lost 3 bases and 8 bases respectively, with 13 bases between them. The CDR3 bases are TGTGCCAGCAGTGATTGGGGGCGAGGGGAAAAACTGTTTTTT. Protein product: CASSDWGRGEKLFF.

The rearrangement links TRBV15 to TRBJ2-2; the match to TRBD1 covers 8 bases. This CDR3 has 15 residues. Germline loops: CDR1 LNHNV, CDR2 YYDKDF (reference sequence). The V segment lost 5 bases and the J segment 5 bases; nucleotides outside the gene matches: 7. This CDR3 reads CATSHTGGWTGELFF. The CDR3 nucleotides read TGTGCCACCAGCCACACAGGGGGATGGACCGGGGAGCTGTTTTTT.

This clone has only one observation. This chain links TRBV7-9 with TRBJ2-1; D may match TRBD1 or TRBD2 (5 bases each). V lost 4 bases and J 4 bases, leaving 14 bases between the germline ends. Germline CDR1 is SEHNR and CDR2 is FQNEAQ (reference sequence). The CDR3 runs to 15 residues. CDR3 coding DNA: TGTGCCAGCAGCTCAATAAGGGACGGATACAATGAGCAGTTCTTC. It translates to CASSSIRDGYNEQFF.

The DNA of the CDR3 is TGTGCCAGCAGCTTAGACGGGGGGCCCAATGAAAAACTGTTTTTT. Its protein is CASSLDGGPNEKLFF. The V gene is TRBV7-6, the J gene TRBJ1-4, with D possibly being TRBD1 (6 bases). Trimming cost V 1 base and J 5 bases, with 11 bases left between them. CDR3 length: 15 residues. Germline values: CDR1 SGHVS, CDR2 FNYEAQ.

CDR3 sequence (DNA): TGTGCCAGCAGTTTGCCCCCAGGGAGGGGCACTGAAGCTTTCTTT. Translated: CASSLPPGRGTEAFF. The rearrangement links TRBV27 to TRBJ1-1; D possibly corresponds to TRBD1 (5 bases). Deletions cut 3 bases from V and 4 bases from J, with 15 bases between. Germline lookup yields CDR1 MNHEY and CDR2 SMNVEV (reference sequence). The CDR3 runs to 15 residues.

V and J are TRBV9 and TRBJ1-5; D might be TRBD1 (5 bases). The CDR3 extends over 15 amino acids. Germline loops: CDR1 SGDLS, CDR2 YYNGEE. Trimming removed 4 bases from V and 6 bases from J, with 17 bases in between. CDR3 protein: CASSSGGGTGQPQHF. The CDR3 region has the DNA TGTGCCAGCAGCTCTGGGGGGGGAACAGGTCAGCCCCAGCATTTT.

J is TRBJ2-3 and V is TRBV27; 7 bases are a match to TRBD2. The CDR3 has 14 residues. The germline CDR1 and CDR2 sequences are MNHEY and SMNVEV (reference sequence). V shed 2 bases, J shed 4 bases, and the junction held 3 bases outside the gene matches. The DNA of the CDR3 is TGTGCCAGCAGTTTAATGGCGGGAGCAGATACGCAGTATTTT. Amino acid sequence: CASSLMAGADTQYF.

This chain links TRBV25-1 with TRBJ2-3; TRBD1 or TRBD2 may be the D gene (5 bases each). CDR3 length equals 14 residues. Looked up from germline, CDR1 is MGHDK and CDR2 is SYGVNS. V was pared by 7 bases and J by 2 bases, with 13 bases between. The DNA for the CDR3 is TGTGCCAGCACGACGGGACCAAACACAGATACGCAGTATTTT. Amino acid sequence: CASTTGPNTDTQYF.

This chain connects TRBV7-9 to TRBJ2-3; D remains unclear. Germline V gene lookup returns CDR1 SEHNR and CDR2 FQNEAQ (reference sequence). The CDR3 has 15 amino acids. V lost 4 bases to trimming and J lost 0 bases, with 11 bases between them. CDR3 residues: CASSSTHISTDTQYF. The CDR3 coding sequence is TGTGCCAGCAGCTCTACACACATTAGCACAGATACGCAGTATTTT.